The 30 T cell receptor beta chains listed next were all sequenced from one sample in a study of tumor-infiltrating lymphocytes in primary liver carcinoma. It was from around 20-30 mg of unsorted bulk tissue that RNA and DNA were co-extracted. Total RNA (approximately 0.5 ug) served as template for TCR beta cDNA synthesis primed by a constant-region primer. ARM-PCR, slightly modified, supplied the TCR beta libraries through three nested multiplex PCR rounds. The first two PCR rounds used TRBV1-TRBV30 primers with a Cbeta primer, 9 to 10 cycles each. Via MiXCR, TCRdb re-called the multiplex PCR reads, giving one row per CDR3 protein. The table shows 120,000 or so distinct CDR3 sequences, with approximately 70% occurring only once. Sequencing was done on a sample of liver tumor tissue from sampling region 1. As to subset: tumor region T1, superior pole. These receptors came from a woman aged 55-70 years with primary liver carcinoma and hepatitis B virus infection.

In its sample, this clonotype was seen many times. The chain uses TRBV29-1 and TRBJ2-5; 11 bases align to TRBD1. The junction had 4 bases not matched to a gene; V was cut back by 8 bases and J by 5 bases. This CDR3 is built from 12 residues. Germline values: CDR1 SQVTM, CDR2 ANQGSEA. CDR3 DNA sequence: TGCAGCCTGGGACAGGGGGGGGAGACCCAGTACTTC. As protein: CSLGQGGETQYF.

Remarks on this clonotype: Given a much more abundant clone one base away, this may be a read error. V gene TRBV12-3 or TRBV12-4 combines with J gene TRBJ2-1; tentatively, D is TRBD2 (5 bases). V was shortened by 8 bases and J by 10 bases, with 15 bases between the two germline ends. CDR3 length equals 12 residues. CDR3 sequence reads: CASAGDNGEQFF. As DNA, the CDR3 is TGTGCCAGCGCGGGCGACAATGGGGAGCAGTTCTTC.

To note about this clonotype: This may be a read error: a much more frequent sequence differs by one nucleotide. The V call is TRBV12-3 or TRBV12-4, the J call TRBJ2-2; TRBD1 matches at 7 bases. This CDR3 comprises 16 residues. The V and J ends lost 7 bases and 5 bases, in that order; junction bases with no gene match: 13. CDR3 loop: CASIPHPGQETGELFF. The DNA of the CDR3 is TGTGCCAGCATCCCACACCCCGGACAGGAGACCGGGGAGCTGTTTTTT.

Worth noting for this clonotype: An end of the junction does not agree with germline; a read error may underlie this. This sequence joins TRBV11-2 and TRBJ2-3; maybe TRBD2 (5 bases). Germline lookup yields CDR1 SGHAT and CDR2 FQNNGV. This CDR3 spans 16 amino acids. This CDR3 reads CASSLAGLTITDTQYF. In DNA form, the CDR3 reads TGTGCCAGTAGCTTAGCCGGACTGACGATCACAGATACGCAGTATTTT.

This clonotype came up many times. The chain recombines TRBV29-1 with TRBJ1-1, with 7 bases matching TRBD1. The CDR3 sequence is 13 residues long. CDR1 is SQVTM and CDR2 is ANQGSEA in the germline V gene. J gave up 5 bases and V 5 bases, and 8 bases lay outside the gene matches. The CDR3 DNA is TGCAGCGTTCCTAAGACAGGGCGTACTGAAGCTTTCTTT. It specifies CSVPKTGRTEAFF.

For this clonotype: It may be a read error: a sequence one base away is much more abundant. This chain uses TRBV29-1 with TRBJ2-1; maybe TRBD2 (6 bases). Germline loops: CDR1 SQVTM, CDR2 ANQGSEA. With 6 bases removed from V and 3 bases from J, the gap between germline ends came to 18 bases. CDR3 length: 15 amino acids. The CDR3 is CSVGLTGVDYNEQFF. CDR3 DNA: TGCAGCGTAGGACTAACGGGAGTGGACTACAATGAGCAGTTCTTC.

A note on this clonotype: A much larger clone sits a single nucleotide away, making a read error possible. The rearrangement joins TRBV6-1 to TRBJ1-1; unclear D gene. Germline CDR1 is MNHNS and CDR2 is SASEGT. The CDR3 covers 12 residues. CDR3 sequence: CASNETTLLAFF. The CDR3 nucleotides are TGTGCCAGCAATGAAACAACGCTTCTAGCTTTCTTT.

In the case of this clonotype: The CDR3 carries no conserved terminal phenylalanine or tryptophan, so it likely arises from a read error. It is unclear where the CDR3 begins or ends on the DNA, so no DNA is shown, and the CDR3 is as TCRdb lists it. The rearrangement links TRBV29-1 to TRBJ1-2; the table's D gene call, TRBD1, was not cross checked with the DNA. Germline CDR1 is SQVTM and CDR2 is ANQGSEA. A total of 13 residues make up the CDR3, ends included. This chain's CDR3 is CSVRGGAVYGYTI.

This clonotype has ten or more counts. V is TRBV12-3 or TRBV12-4 and J is TRBJ2-6; 10 bases are shared with TRBD1. V lost 6 bases and J lost 0; bases outside the gene matches: 8. This CDR3 is 18 amino acids long. The CDR3 DNA reads as TGTGCCAGCAGCCCCGGGACAGGGGTTTCCTCTGGGGCCAACGTCCTGACTTTC. Its translation: CASSPGTGVSSGANVLTF.

This clonotype was found a few times. The CDR3 does not close with the conserved phenylalanine or tryptophan, likely indicating a read error. The genes are TRBV11-3 and TRBJ2-1; D is perhaps TRBD1 (6 bases). The CDR3 loop spans 14 amino acids. The germline V and J ends were trimmed by 0 bases and 7 bases, with 10 bases remaining between them. Germline V CDR1 and CDR2: SGHNT, YENEEA. The CDR3 protein is CASSLEGARNEQFL. The DNA for the CDR3 is TGTGCCAGCAGCTTAGAGGGGGCGCGGAATGAGCAGTTCCTT.

As regards this clonotype: An end of the junction does not agree with germline; a read error may underlie this. The chain employs TRBV6-6 and TRBJ2-1; TRBD1 might be the D (6 bases). CDR1 is MNHNY, CDR2 SVGAGI, per germline (reference sequence). CDR3 length: 17 residues. CDR3 DNA sequence: TGCGCCAGCAGCGCCGCACAGGGTCAGAGTAAGACCAATGAGCAGTTCTTC. It codes for CASSAAQGQSKTNEQFF.

Comments on this clonotype: A much larger clone sits a single nucleotide away, making a read error possible. The genes are TRBV4-1 and TRBJ2-5; perhaps TRBD1 as D (5 bases). With 6 bases removed from V and 0 bases from J, the gap between germline ends came to 11 bases. This CDR3 is 14 amino acids long. CDR1 is MGHRA, CDR2 YSYEKL, per germline. The CDR3: CASSQGRDQETQYF. The DNA of the CDR3 is TGCGCCAGCAGTCAGGGCAGGGACCAAGAGACCCAGTACTTC.

This clonotype was seen a handful of times. At one boundary the junction diverges from the germline segment, which might be a read error. J is TRBJ2-7 and V is TRBV11-2; weak D call: TRBD2 (6 bases). This CDR3 comprises 16 residues. The V gene's germline CDR1 is SGHAT and CDR2 FQNNGV. The CDR3 DNA reads TGTACCAGCAGCTTAGGTCCGGGACTTATGGGCCACGAGCAGTACTTC. Amino acids: CTSSLGPGLMGHEQYF.

In its sample, this clonotype was seen many times. The chain links TRBV12-3 or TRBV12-4 to TRBJ1-1; D is unclear. The CDR3 extends over 13 amino acids. The V end lost 4 bases, the J end lost 6 bases, and 12 bases lay between the germline ends. The CDR3 DNA reads as TGTGCCAGCAGTTACCCCCGCCCCTCTGAAGCTTTCTTT. This gives the protein CASSYPRPSEAFF.

In the case of this clonotype: A much larger clone differs from this one at a single base, so this may be a read error. The chain employs TRBV5-4 and TRBJ2-1; 8 bases fit TRBD1. The germline CDR1 and CDR2 sequences are SGHNT and YYREEE (reference sequence). The CDR3 totals 14 residues. DNA for the CDR3: TGTGCCAGCAGGGACAGGGAAGCCTACGATGAGCAGTTCTTC. It is translated as CASRDREAYDEQFF.

Ten or more counts support this clonotype. V and J are TRBV19 and TRBJ2-2; D unresolved. CDR3 length: 15 residues. Trimming took 1 base from V and 0 from J, leaving 6 bases between them. Germline V gene sequence: CDR1 LNHDA, CDR2 SQIVND (reference sequence). The chain's CDR3 is CASSIGYANTGELFF. In nucleotides, the CDR3 is TGTGCCAGTAGTATAGGCTACGCGAACACCGGGGAGCTGTTTTTT.

The sample holds many counts of this clonotype. The CDR3, as DNA: TGTGCCAGCAGTTTAACTAGCGGGAGGGCCAGGGAGCAGTTCTTC. Translating gives CASSLTSGRAREQFF. V gene TRBV28 combines with J gene TRBJ2-1; 13 bases fit TRBD2. The germline V gene has CDR1 MDHEN and CDR2 SYDVKM. This CDR3 is 15 amino acids long. Unmatched junction bases numbered 5, after V lost 2 bases and J lost 10 bases. Looking up the rest from reference TRBV28 and TRBJ2-1 gives the full variable domain: DVKVTQSSRYLVKRTGEKVFLECVQDMDHENMFWYRQDPGLGLRLIYFSYDVKMKEKGDIPEGYSVSREKKERFSLILESASTNQTSMYLCASSLTSGRAREQFFGPGTRLTVL.

In this sample, this clonotype turned up many times. The chain couples TRBV12-3 or TRBV12-4 to TRBJ1-2; 7 bases fit TRBD1. The CDR3 sequence is 13 residues long. Trimming took 5 bases from V and 8 from J; bases not matched to a gene: 8. The CDR3 nucleotides read TGTGCCAGCAGTCCTGGACAGGTGGGCGGCTACACCTTC. Encoded protein: CASSPGQVGGYTF.

There are many counts of this clonotype. The chain employs TRBV29-1 and TRBJ2-1, with 8 bases that match TRBD2. Trimming took 4 bases from V and 14 from J; bases not matched to a gene: 13. Germline V gene sequence: CDR1 SQVTM, CDR2 ANQGSEA. The CDR3 is 13 residues long. CDR3 bases: TGCAGCGTTGCGGATAGCGGGGTGCCCGTGGAGTTCTTC. Translating it yields CSVADSGVPVEFF.

On this clonotype: Without the conserved terminal phenylalanine or tryptophan, this CDR3 likely stems from a read error. The V and J genes are TRBV11-2 and TRBJ2-7; D unresolved. This CDR3 contains 14 residues. Per the germline V gene, CDR1 is SGHAT and CDR2 is FQNNGV. Trimming took 3 bases from V and 4 from J, leaving 13 bases between them. CDR3 amino acids: CASSLAGSLYEQYS. The CDR3 DNA is TGTGCCAGCAGCTTGGCCGGGTCGCTATACGAGCAGTACTCC.

The chain is built from TRBV20-1 and TRBJ2-7; TRBD1 matches 7 bases. Germline-derived CDR1 and CDR2 are DFQATT and SNEGSKA (reference sequence). This CDR3 contains 14 residues. J lost 5 bases, V lost 7 bases, and 14 bases had no gene match. CDR3 sequence: CSVNPPTGVHEQYF. The CDR3 nucleotides are TGCAGTGTTAACCCCCCCACAGGGGTCCACGAGCAGTACTTC.

With regard to this clonotype: Just one base apart from a much larger clone, this may be a read error. The final CDR3 position lacks the conserved phenylalanine or tryptophan, pointing to a likely read error. The rearrangement links TRBV6-2 or TRBV6-3 to TRBJ1-2; tentatively, D is TRBD1 (5 bases). The germline V and J ends were trimmed by 6 bases and 2 bases, with 13 bases remaining between them. The CDR3 covers 14 residues. Germline CDR1 is MNHEY and CDR2 is SVGEGT. The CDR3: CASRKGTVNYGYTI. The DNA for the CDR3 is TGTGCCAGCAGAAAAGGGACGGTCAACTATGGCTACACCATC.

As concerns this clonotype: Relative to the germline gene, one junction end is altered; a read error may explain this. The V gene is TRBV12-3 or TRBV12-4, the J gene TRBJ2-7, with no clear D. This CDR3 has 14 residues. Here the CDR3 reads CASTSDAGSYEQCF. The CDR3 nucleotides are TGTGCCAGTACCAGTGACGCCGGCTCCTACGAGCAGTGCTTC.

In this sample, this clonotype turned up once. The V and J genes are TRBV6-5 and TRBJ2-1, with D perhaps TRBD2 (6 bases). Looked up from germline, CDR1 is MNHEY and CDR2 is SVGAGI. Trimming removed 6 bases from V and 8 bases from J, with 14 bases in between. This CDR3 contains 13 residues. The CDR3 spells CASSSPRRDEQFF. The CDR3 DNA reads TGTGCCAGCAGCTCCCCTAGGAGGGATGAGCAGTTCTTC.

This clonotype occurred once. Compared with germline, one end of the junction differs, possibly owing to a read error. The J gene is TRBJ1-1, the V gene TRBV28; D may be TRBD1 (5 bases). The germline V gene has CDR1 MDHEN and CDR2 SYDVKM. This CDR3 has 15 residues. CDR3 in amino acids: CASGALLGQGTEASF. Here the CDR3 DNA reads TGTGCCAGCGGGGCGTTACTCGGCCAGGGCACTGAAGCTTCCTTT.

To note about this clonotype: Germline and junction disagree at one end, which may indicate a read error. The chain couples TRBV5-4 to TRBJ2-2; 7 bases match TRBD1. Germline V CDR1 and CDR2: SGHNT, YYREEE (reference sequence). The CDR3 extends over 14 amino acids. Here the CDR3 reads CASSGGQNTGEMFF. The CDR3 coding sequence is TGTGCCAGCAGTGGGGGACAGAACACCGGGGAGATGTTTTTT.

Only one count was recorded for this clonotype. A read error may account for a junction end that differs from germline. The chain couples TRBV11-2 to TRBJ2-3; 7 positions match TRBD2. This CDR3 has 17 residues. The germline gives CDR1 SGHAT, CDR2 FQNNGV. The CDR3 bases are TGTGCCAGCGGCTTAAGGGGACTAACGTACACGTTAGATACGCAGTATTTT. It translates to CASGLRGLTYTLDTQYF.

Notes on this clonotype: At one boundary the junction diverges from the germline segment, which might be a read error. The V gene is TRBV11-2, the J gene TRBJ1-2; D is ambiguous. Per germline, CDR1 SGHAT and CDR2 FQNNGV. CDR3 length: 13 amino acids. The CDR3 sequence: CAGSAKAEYGYTF. In DNA, the CDR3 is TGTGCCGGCAGCGCCAAAGCGGAGTATGGCTACACCTTC.

The chain is built from TRBV25-1 and TRBJ2-7; D assignment may be TRBD1 or TRBD2 (6 bases each). The CDR3 is 12 amino acids. V was trimmed by 11 bases and J by 7 bases, leaving 18 bases between them. Germline V lookup: CDR1 MGHDK, CDR2 SYGVNS. The CDR3 coding sequence is TGTGCCGGCAAGTTGGGGGCGGGAGAGCAGTACTTC. Translating it yields CAGKLGAGEQYF.

This clonotype was picked up one time. The chain is built from TRBV28 and TRBJ2-5, with 11 bases that match TRBD1. The CDR3 totals 15 residues. Germline CDR1 MDHEN, CDR2 SYDVKM. The V gene end was trimmed by 4 bases and the J gene end by 5 bases; junction bases not matched to a gene: 6. The CDR3 loop reads CASSSGQGASETQYF. In nucleotides, the CDR3 is TGTGCCAGCAGTTCCGGACAGGGGGCTTCGGAGACCCAGTACTTC.